These 20 T cell receptor beta chains originate from one sample sequenced in a study of Graves' ophthalmopathy and Graves' hyperthyroidism. The sequenced template was RNA, covering the TCR beta CDR3 region. Following a first-round RT-PCR that used HTBI primers, a second-round multiplex PCR was carried out. One entry per CDR3 protein results from TCRdb running MiXCR on the multiplex PCR reads. The sample has fewer than 600,000 distinct CDR3 sequences, about an eighth seen once. The source material was blood. These receptors were obtained from a woman in her twenties or thirties with Graves' ophthalmopathy.

The chain links TRBV30 to TRBJ2-7; D perhaps matches TRBD1 (5 bases). CDR3 length: 13 amino acids. V lost 3 bases and J 4 bases, leaving 13 bases between the germline ends. Germline CDR1 is GTSNPN and CDR2 is SVGIG (reference sequence). CDR3 nucleotide sequence: TGTGCCTGGAGATTGGCAGGGAAGTACGAGCAGTACTTC. As protein: CAWRLAGKYEQYF. The full variable domain, its missing parts supplied by reference TRBV30 and TRBJ2-7, is SQTIHQWPATLVQPVGSPLSLECTVEGTSNPNLYWYRQAAGRGLQLLFYSVGIGQISSEVPQNLSASRPQDRQFILSSKKLLLSDSGFYLCAWRLAGKYEQYFGPGTRLTVT.

Ten or more counts support this clonotype. The chain combines TRBV11-1 with TRBJ1-6, with 7 bases identical to TRBD1. The CDR3 contains 19 residues. V was pared by 3 bases and J by 8 bases, with 19 bases of the junction left unmatched. Germline V gene lookup returns CDR1 SGHAT and CDR2 FQDESV (reference sequence). For the CDR3, the DNA is TGTGCCAGCAGCTTGAGGGCCCAGGGGGGCACCGCAGTATATTCACCCCTCCACTTT. Residues: CASSLRAQGGTAVYSPLHF.

This clonotype came up many times. This chain joins TRBV28 and TRBJ1-1; 8 nucleotides match TRBD1. The CDR3 loop spans 17 amino acids. CDR1 MDHEN and CDR2 SYDVKM come from the germline V gene. The ends lost 5 bases at V and 1 base at J; junction bases unmatched: 12. The DNA for the CDR3 is TGTGCCAGCAGTACGCTCCAGGGGGCTAAAGGGAACACTGAAGCTTTCTTT. Its protein is CASSTLQGAKGNTEAFF. Drawing the rest from reference TRBV28 and TRBJ1-1, the complete variable domain is DVKVTQSSRYLVKRTGEKVFLECVQDMDHENMFWYRQDPGLGLRLIYFSYDVKMKEKGDIPEGYSVSREKKERFSLILESASTNQTSMYLCASSTLQGAKGNTEAFFGQGTRLTVV.

This clonotype was picked up many times. The V and J genes are TRBV19 and TRBJ1-2; the match to TRBD1 covers 8 bases. CDR1 LNHDA and CDR2 SQIVND come from the germline V gene (reference sequence). CDR3 length: 15 amino acids. The ends lost 4 bases at V and 4 bases at J; junction bases unmatched: 8. DNA for the CDR3: TGTGCCAGTAGTACTTTGACAGGGGTGAGCTATGGCTACACCTTC. Residues: CASSTLTGVSYGYTF.

At least ten counts were recorded for this clonotype. The gene calls are TRBV5-1 and TRBJ2-7, with a possible D match to TRBD2 (5 bases). The CDR3 length is 14 residues. V was clipped by 5 bases and J by 5 bases, with 17 bases between them. The germline gives CDR1 SGHRS, CDR2 YFSETQ. The CDR3 protein is CASRPDTGFDEQYF. The CDR3 DNA is TGCGCCAGCAGACCCGATACGGGGTTCGACGAGCAGTACTTC.

This clonotype was seen repeatedly, ten times or more. V gene TRBV24-1 combines with J gene TRBJ2-5, with D possibly TRBD1 on 6 matching bases. Germline values: CDR1 KGHDR, CDR2 SFDVKD. The CDR3 spans 16 residues. Trimming removed 6 bases from V and 3 bases from J, with 19 bases in between. The CDR3: CATSSGGQIGEETQYF. CDR3 nucleotide sequence: TGTGCCACCAGTTCAGGCGGACAGATTGGGGAAGAGACCCAGTACTTC.

This clonotype was recorded many times. The CDR3 loop is CASSSAGRGQLDGYTF. CDR3 coding DNA: TGTGCCAGCAGTTCCGCGGGGAGGGGGCAGCTAGATGGCTACACCTTC. This chain joins TRBV28 and TRBJ1-2; 7 bases fit TRBD1. Germline CDR1 and CDR2: MDHEN and SYDVKM. This CDR3 region has 16 residues. V lost 4 bases to trimming and J lost 6 bases; unmatched junction nucleotides: 14.

This clonotype occurred many times. The chain couples TRBV20-1 to TRBJ2-7; TRBD1 aligns across 7 bases. Per the germline V gene, CDR1 is DFQATT and CDR2 is SNEGSKA (reference sequence). J gave up 7 bases and V 6 bases, and 9 bases lay outside the gene matches. The CDR3 length is 12 residues. The CDR3 DNA is TGCAGTGCCAATCGACAGGGTTGGGAGCAGTACTTC. Translated, it gives CSANRQGWEQYF.

This clonotype appeared many times. The chain is built from TRBV5-1 and TRBJ2-2; 7 bases line up with TRBD2. CDR1 is SGHRS, CDR2 YFSETQ, per germline. J was trimmed by 10 bases and V by 5 bases; bases with no gene match: 23. This CDR3 comprises 18 residues. CDR3 sequence: CASSKVPAGGAGYVELFF. The CDR3 nucleotides read TGCGCCAGCAGTAAGGTTCCCGCCGGAGGAGCGGGGTACGTGGAGCTGTTTTTT.

In its sample, this clonotype was seen many times. V and J are TRBV5-1 and TRBJ1-1; no reliable D call. V was trimmed by 3 bases and J by 3 bases, leaving 12 bases between them. This CDR3 spans 14 amino acids. Germline CDR1 SGHRS, CDR2 YFSETQ. CDR3 sequence reads: CASSSDGGDTEAFF. In DNA, the CDR3 is TGCGCCAGCAGCTCCGACGGTGGGGACACTGAAGCTTTCTTT.

This clonotype has ten or more counts. The rearrangement joins TRBV6-1 to TRBJ2-2; D remains unclear. V shed 6 bases and J shed 8 bases, with 10 bases lying between them. Germline lookup yields CDR1 MNHNS and CDR2 SASEGT. This CDR3 has 12 amino acids. CDR3 sequence reads: CASSDRVGELFF. For the CDR3, the DNA is TGTGCCAGCAGCGACCGCGTTGGGGAGCTGTTTTTT.

This clonotype has at least ten counts. V is TRBV2 and J is TRBJ1-1; no definite D call. Germline CDR1 SNHLY, CDR2 FYNNEI. The CDR3 runs 15 residues. V lost 3 bases and J lost 1, with 12 bases in between. CDR3 sequence: CASSDFTTPNTEAFF. The CDR3 DNA reads as TGTGCCAGCAGTGATTTCACCACTCCGAACACTGAAGCTTTCTTT. Full variable domain (outside the CDR3, taken from reference TRBV2 and TRBJ1-1): EPEVTQTPSHQVTQMGQEVILRCVPISNHLYFYWYRQILGQKVEFLVSFYNNEISEKSEIFDDQFSVERPDGSNFTLKIRSTKLEDSAMYFCASSDFTTPNTEAFFGQGTRLTVV.

The V and J genes are TRBV6-1 and TRBJ1-1; possibly TRBD1 for D (5 bases). CDR3 length: 15 amino acids. CDR1 is MNHNS and CDR2 is SASEGT in the germline V gene. Trimming took 6 bases from V and 5 from J, leaving 19 bases between them. CDR3 coding DNA: TGTGCCAGCAGCTCCCTTTTGGGGGATCGGACTGAAGCTTTCTTT. This codes for CASSSLLGDRTEAFF.

The chain carries TRBV3-1 and TRBJ1-2, with TRBD1 as a possible D gene (6 bases). The CDR3 has 15 residues. Trimming shortened V by 0 bases and J by 4 bases, and 12 bases separated the two germline ends. The V gene's germline CDR1 is LGHDT and CDR2 YNNKEL (reference sequence). The CDR3 DNA sequence: TGTGCCAGCAGCCAAGACGGGGGCGCTTTCTATGGCTACACCTTC. It encodes CASSQDGGAFYGYTF.

This clonotype occurred many times. The chain joins TRBV7-3 to TRBJ2-7; TRBD1 aligns across 9 bases. V lost 6 bases to trimming and J lost 7 bases; unmatched junction nucleotides: 10. Germline CDR1 is SGHTA and CDR2 is FQGTGA. The CDR3 sequence is 14 residues long. The CDR3 DNA reads as TGTGCCAGCAGTCCGGGACAGGGTGTGGAGGAGCAGTACTTC. Amino acid sequence: CASSPGQGVEEQYF.

This clonotype was detected ten times or more. The chain has TRBV6-2 or TRBV6-3 and TRBJ1-5; 8 bases are shared with TRBD1. The CDR3 runs 15 residues. The V segment lost 6 bases and the J segment 1 base; nucleotides outside the gene matches: 5. In germline, CDR1 is MNHEY, CDR2 SVGEGT. DNA for the CDR3: TGTGCCAGCAGGATGCAGGGGGCAAGCAATCAGCCCCAGCATTTT. Translated: CASRMQGASNQPQHF.

This clonotype was detected a few times. The chain employs TRBV6-5 and TRBJ1-1, with 7 nucleotides matching TRBD1. Germline loops: CDR1 MNHEY, CDR2 SVGAGI. The length of the CDR3 is 12 residues. The ends lost 2 bases at V and 11 bases at J; junction bases unmatched: 5. CDR3 region: CASSYPSGGAFF. The CDR3 DNA reads TGTGCCAGCAGTTACCCATCAGGGGGGGCTTTCTTT.

This clonotype was counted ten times or more. The chain recombines TRBV12-5 with TRBJ1-6; the match to TRBD1 covers 9 bases. J lost 5 bases, V lost 4 bases, and 6 bases had no gene match. Germline-derived CDR1 and CDR2 are LGHNT and FRNRAP. The CDR3 has 16 residues. CDR3 region: CASGSTRTGDNSPLHF. CDR3 nucleotides: TGTGCTAGTGGTTCCACGAGGACAGGGGATAATTCACCCCTCCACTTT.

There are many counts of this clonotype. The chain has TRBV6-1 and TRBJ2-7, with unresolved D. Germline CDR1 reads MNHNS; CDR2 reads SASEGT. V was clipped by 0 bases and J by 0 bases, with 15 bases between them. The CDR3 is made up of 17 amino acids. CDR3 nucleotide sequence: TGTGCCAGCAGTGAAGCGCGTTTAGGTCCTAGCTCCTACGAGCAGTACTTC. It encodes CASSEARLGPSSYEQYF.

The gene calls are TRBV10-3 and TRBJ1-5, with D tentatively TRBD1 (6 bases). Trimming took 9 bases from V and 6 from J, leaving 18 bases between them. Germline loops: CDR1 ENHRY, CDR2 SYGVKD. The CDR3 has 14 amino acids. The CDR3 region has the DNA TGTGCCATGGGTGACAGGAGACCAGGTCAGCCCCAGCATTTT. Its protein product is CAMGDRRPGQPQHF.